One sample yielded the 20 T cell receptor beta chains listed below, sequenced in a study of T cells in Graves' hyperthyroidism and ophthalmopathy (dated by TCRdb to the late 2010s). Library preparation was by multiplex PCR. Sequenced using an Illumina HiSeq 2000. The TCR beta CDR3 regions were amplified from the RNA transcripts. For the first round of RT-PCR on the TCR CDR3, the HTBI primer set was used together with the Qiagen OneStep RT-PCR kit. TCRdb applied fastp at Q25 and MiXCR to the public reads, then kept only in-frame beta chains. Each entry is one CDR3 protein sequence, shown with its most common DNA and genes. Within this sample are over 350,000 distinct CDR3 sequences, with around an eighth of them counted one time only. Around 27% of the sample comes from the top ten. The specimen sequenced was blood. These receptors were obtained from a man in his forties or fifties with Graves' ophthalmopathy.

The table lists this clonotype with a few counts. The chain recombines TRBV5-1 with TRBJ2-1, with D unclear. V dropped 0 bases and J dropped 7 bases, with 5 bases sitting between them. The CDR3 is 12 amino acids. Germline V gene data show CDR1 as SGHRS and CDR2 as YFSETQ. CDR3 amino acids: CASSLDSNEQFF. In nucleotides, the CDR3 is TGCGCCAGCAGCTTGGATAGTAATGAGCAGTTCTTC.

The sample holds a few counts of this clonotype. The V gene is TRBV14, the J gene TRBJ1-2; the D is unclear. There are 14 residues in the CDR3. The germline V gene has CDR1 SGHDN and CDR2 FVKESK. Between the trimmed V and J ends, which lost 2 bases and 2 bases, there was a span of 9 bases. In nucleotides, the CDR3 is TGTGCCAGCAGCCAAACCGGGCAGAACTATGGCTACACCTTC. Its protein is CASSQTGQNYGYTF.

This clonotype occurred many times. The chain employs TRBV7-9 and TRBJ2-7, with TRBD1 as a possible D gene (5 bases). Germline CDR1 SEHNR, CDR2 FQNEAQ (reference sequence). This CDR3 is 15 amino acids long. Trimming stripped 4 bases from V and 2 bases from J, with 15 bases between. CDR3 in DNA: TGTGCCAGCAGCTCCCGGCGGACAACAACCTACGAGCAGTACTTC. Translated, it gives CASSSRRTTTYEQYF.

In this sample, this clonotype turned up many times. The chain combines TRBV7-9 with TRBJ2-1, with 12 bases matching TRBD2. Germline CDR1 is SEHNR and CDR2 is FQNEAQ (reference sequence). Trimming removed 2 bases from V and 8 bases from J; junction bases left unmatched: 4. The CDR3 is made up of 15 amino acids. CDR3 sequence: CASSLRLAGEDEQFF. CDR3 DNA sequence: TGTGCCAGCAGCTTACGACTAGCGGGAGAAGATGAGCAGTTCTTC.

This chain connects TRBV18 to TRBJ1-6, with D unresolved. The V end lost 2 bases, the J end lost 0 bases, and 5 bases lay between the germline ends. Germline CDR1 KGHSH, CDR2 LQKENI. The CDR3 has 15 amino acids. The CDR3 DNA follows: TGTGCCAGCTCACCATCGAGCTCCTATAATTCACCCCTCCACTTT. Its translation: CASSPSSSYNSPLHF.

This clonotype was detected ten times or more. The V call is TRBV10-3, the J call TRBJ2-3; 10 positions agree with TRBD2. Per the germline V gene, CDR1 is ENHRY and CDR2 is SYGVKD. The CDR3 extends over 14 amino acids. The junction had 5 bases not matched to a gene; V was cut back by 7 bases and J by 4 bases. CDR3 loop: CAIMPSGSADTQYF. As DNA, the CDR3 is TGTGCCATCATGCCTAGCGGGAGTGCAGATACGCAGTATTTT.

CDR3 coding DNA: TGTGCCACCAGCAGAGGCGGTAGCGGGAGGTTCGGCGGGGAGCTGTTTTTT. It yields the protein CATSRGGSGRFGGELFF. The J gene is TRBJ2-2, the V gene TRBV15, with 10 bases that match TRBD2. CDR1 and CDR2 from the germline V gene are LNHNV and YYDKDF (reference sequence). The CDR3 spans 17 residues. With 1 base clipped from V and 7 bases from J, the junction kept 9 bases outside the gene matches.

This clonotype was recorded many times. The chain joins TRBV6-1 to TRBJ2-7, with D maybe TRBD2 (6 bases). The V gene lost 4 bases and the J gene lost 2 bases, with 15 bases spanning the gap. The CDR3 loop spans 15 amino acids. Looked up from germline, CDR1 is MNHNS and CDR2 is SASEGT. The CDR3 bases are TGTGCCAGCAGTGCTTCCGGAGGGAGGACCTACGAGCAGTACTTC. Translated: CASSASGGRTYEQYF.

This clonotype was counted ten times or more. The chain is built from TRBV20-1 and TRBJ2-7; D not certain. The CDR3 loop spans 14 amino acids. Germline assignment: CDR1 DFQATT and CDR2 SNEGSKA (reference sequence). V was pared by 2 bases and J by 2 bases, with 13 bases between. CDR3 loop: CSARPGSEPYEQYF. Written as DNA, the CDR3 is TGCAGTGCTAGACCGGGTTCTGAGCCCTACGAGCAGTACTTC.

This clonotype occurred many times. The gene calls are TRBV20-1 and TRBJ2-3, with 9 positions matching TRBD1. CDR3 length: 14 residues. The V segment lost 6 bases and the J segment 7 bases; nucleotides outside the gene matches: 11. The germline gives CDR1 DFQATT, CDR2 SNEGSKA (reference sequence). The CDR3 is CSAGGQGDQNTQYF. In nucleotides, the CDR3 is TGCAGTGCAGGGGGACAGGGAGATCAAAATACGCAGTATTTT.

At least ten counts were recorded for this clonotype. The V and J genes are TRBV20-1 and TRBJ1-4; 8 bases are shared with TRBD1. The CDR3 extends over 14 amino acids. Germline CDR1 is DFQATT and CDR2 is SNEGSKA (reference sequence). Trimming cost V 6 bases and J 5 bases; bases outside gene matches: 8. CDR3 coding DNA: TGCAGTGCAGACGGGACAGGCGGGAATGAAAAACTGTTTTTT. Translated, it gives CSADGTGGNEKLFF.

This chain joins TRBV6-2 or TRBV6-3 and TRBJ2-1; a weak D match, TRBD2 (5 bases). This CDR3 contains 14 residues. V was trimmed by 6 bases and J by 0 bases, leaving 9 bases between them. Germline V lookup: CDR1 MNHEY, CDR2 SVGEGT. In DNA, the CDR3 is TGTGCCAGCAGGCTGGACTTCTCCTACAATGAGCAGTTCTTC. It specifies CASRLDFSYNEQFF.

This clonotype was counted ten times or more. The chain recombines TRBV12-3 or TRBV12-4 with TRBJ2-1; D is unclear. V was cut by 6 bases and J by 9 bases, with 15 bases left in between. CDR3 length: 13 residues. The CDR3, as DNA: TGTGCCAGCAGCTCCGGACCGGCCATTGAGCAGTTCTTC. The encoded protein is CASSSGPAIEQFF.

This clonotype was counted ten times or more. The chain carries TRBV28 and TRBJ2-2; D might be TRBD1 or TRBD2, each matching 5 bases. Germline V CDR1 and CDR2: MDHEN, SYDVKM. The ends were cut back, 1 base at V and 5 bases at J, with 11 bases in the middle. The CDR3 sequence is 15 residues long. Written as DNA, the CDR3 is TGTGCCAGCAGTTTATTGGCAGGGAGTACCGGGGAGCTGTTTTTT. The encoded protein is CASSLLAGSTGELFF.

This clonotype was counted many times. This chain connects TRBV3-1 to TRBJ2-5, with D tentatively TRBD1 or TRBD2 (7 bases each). Germline V gene data show CDR1 as LGHDT and CDR2 as YNNKEL (reference sequence). The CDR3 length is 17 residues. Trimming stripped 2 bases from V and 5 bases from J, with 21 bases between. CDR3 DNA sequence: TGTGCCAGCAGCCAACTTGGGAGGGGGGACAGCAAGGAGACCCAGTACTTC. Encoded protein: CASSQLGRGDSKETQYF.

This clonotype appeared many times. The rearrangement links TRBV11-1 to TRBJ2-3, with 7 nucleotides matching TRBD2. V was pared by 1 base and J by 6 bases, with 13 bases of the junction left unmatched. The CDR3 loop spans 17 amino acids. The germline V gene has CDR1 SGHAT and CDR2 FQDESV (reference sequence). This CDR3 reads CASSLDKRRSGRDTQYF. CDR3 sequence (DNA): TGTGCCAGCAGCTTAGACAAACGGCGTAGCGGGCGCGATACGCAGTATTTT.

This clonotype was picked up many times. This chain connects TRBV3-1 to TRBJ2-7; no clear D gene. Looked up from germline, CDR1 is LGHDT and CDR2 is YNNKEL (reference sequence). Trimming took 4 bases from V and 6 from J, leaving 16 bases between them. There are 14 residues in the CDR3. This chain's CDR3 is CASSPTQTSIEQYF. CDR3 bases: TGTGCCAGCAGCCCTACCCAGACATCCATCGAGCAGTACTTC.

The chain carries TRBV12-3 or TRBV12-4 and TRBJ2-2, with TRBD2 matching 8 bases. This CDR3 contains 16 residues. The ends lost 8 bases at V and 7 bases at J; junction bases unmatched: 15. The CDR3 sequence is CASLPVSGKGSGELFF. DNA of the CDR3: TGTGCCAGCCTACCAGTTAGCGGGAAAGGAAGCGGGGAGCTGTTTTTT.

This clonotype occurred many times. This chain links TRBV6-1 with TRBJ1-1; maybe TRBD1 (5 bases). The germline CDR1 and CDR2 sequences are MNHNS and SASEGT. Trimming took off 6 bases at V and 1 base at J, with 18 bases between the two ends. This CDR3 has 16 amino acids. The CDR3 bases are TGTGCCAGCAGCCGGGCGGGGCGGACCAAGAACACTGAAGCTTTCTTT. Translated: CASSRAGRTKNTEAFF.

This clonotype has at least ten counts. This chain links TRBV12-5 with TRBJ2-2; no reliable D call. Deletions cut 0 bases from V and 5 bases from J, with 7 bases between. CDR1 and CDR2 (germline): LGHNT, FRNRAP. This CDR3 is built from 14 residues. The CDR3 bases are TGTGCTAGTGGTTTGGTCGCGGAAACCGGGGAGCTGTTTTTT. Amino acids: CASGLVAETGELFF.